This T cell receptor beta chain was captured by sequencing in a study of blood T cell repertoires in COVID-19. Looking at the study overall: Material from acute and convalescent COVID-19 was sourced from the United States, Italy and Spain. Sources were T cells, B-cell-depleted T cells, or PBMCs; the material itself was cDNA or gDNA.

Clones were read by immunoSEQ multiplex PCR, and TCRdb kept only the in-frame ones, dropping some. Here the sample spans about 180,000 clones, roughly 77% being singletons. Germline V gene lookup returns CDR1 SGHTA and CDR2 FQGNSA. The CDR3 extends over 15 amino acids. Trimming removed 4 bases from V and 0 bases from J, with 10 bases in between. This clone was seen repeatedly, ten times or more. The sequenced material came from peripheral blood. The TCR sequence derives from a man aged 65-85 years with active or convalescent COVID-19. The V and J genes are TRBV7-2 and TRBJ1-3; the D gene is possibly TRBD1 (5 bases). DNA of the CDR3: TGTGCCAGCAGCTCCGACAGTCTCTCTGGAAACACCATATATTTT. This translates into CASSSDSLSGNTIYF.